Listed below are T cell receptor beta chains from one sample, sequenced in a study of shared clonotypes between healthy human individuals. Sequencing was performed with immunoSEQ multiplex PCR; in TCRdb, only in-frame clones are kept and a portion is missing. The data contain millions of clones, about 95% of them singletons. The material sequenced was naive CD8+ T cells sorted from blood. The origin of the receptors is a man aged 18-30 years in good health. Each CDR3 is given with its conserved first and last residue. A D gene is named only where the DNA matches it firmly. The size entry is marked missing in some rows and otherwise reads once, few, many or a size class.

CDR3 length	V gene	D gene	J gene	clone size	CDR3 protein	CDR3 DNA
17	TRBV19	.	TRBJ2-4	.	CASSVESWLTTKNIQYF	TGTGCCAGTAGTGTGGAGTCTTGGTTAACAACCAAAAACATTCAGTACTTC
13	TRBV5-1	TRBD2	TRBJ2-7	.	CASSWTSSYEQYF	TGCGCCAGCAGCTGGACTAGCTCCTACGAGCAGTACTTC
14	TRBV19	.	TRBJ2-5	.	CASREDQRGETQYF	TGTGCCAGTAGGGAGGACCAGAGGGGGGAGACCCAGTACTTC
14	TRBV7-9	.	TRBJ2-7	.	CASSPEGRSYEQYF	TGTGCCAGCAGCCCGGAAGGGCGCTCCTACGAGCAGTACTTC
11	TRBV30	.	TRBJ2-3	.	CASYTRDTQYF	TGTGCCTCATATACGAGGGATACGCAGTATTTT
16	TRBV4-1	TRBD2	TRBJ2-1	once	CASSQLAGDAYNEQFF	TGCGCCAGCAGCCAATTAGCGGGGGACGCCTACAATGAGCAGTTCTTC
18	TRBV10-3	.	TRBJ1-5	.	CAISESGPLDYSNQPQHF	TGTGCCATCAGTGAGTCCGGCCCGTTAGATTATAGCAATCAGCCCCAGCATTTT
14	TRBV5-4	.	TRBJ2-5	.	CASSLRGGQETQYF	TGTGCCAGCAGCTTGAGGGGGGGACAAGAGACCCAGTACTTC
15	TRBV11-2	TRBD1	TRBJ1-1	.	CASSLEAGGNTEAFF	TGTGCCAGCAGCTTAGAAGCAGGGGGCAACACTGAAGCTTTCTTT
13	TRBV6-5	.	TRBJ2-7	.	CASSLTRAYEQYF	TGTGCCAGCAGTCTAACACGAGCGTACGAGCAGTACTTC
16	TRBV10-3	.	TRBJ1-5	.	CAISEADSLYDQPQHF	TGTGCCATCAGTGAGGCAGACTCTTTGTACGATCAGCCCCAGCATTTT
16	TRBV9	.	TRBJ2-1	.	CASSPSGTPSVLEQFF	TGTGCCAGCAGCCCGAGTGGGACCCCATCCGTCTTGGAGCAGTTCTTC
14	TRBV2	.	TRBJ2-7	.	CASRRNRTPYEQYF	TGTGCCAGCAGACGCAACAGGACTCCCTACGAGCAGTACTTC
12	TRBV10-2	.	TRBJ2-7	.	CASTQGGYEQYF	TGCGCCAGCACTCAAGGGGGCTACGAGCAGTACTTC
15	TRBV19	TRBD2	TRBJ2-7	.	CASSLSSGLTYEQYF	TGTGCCAGTAGTCTCTCTTCGGGACTAACGTACGAGCAGTACTTC
14	TRBV19	.	TRBJ1-1	.	CASSIAGAGTEAFF	TGTGCCAGTAGTATTGCAGGGGCCGGCACTGAAGCTTTCTTT
15	TRBV2	TRBD1	TRBJ2-3	once	CASMSFRGPTDTQYF	TGTGCCAGCATGTCTTTCAGGGGGCCCACAGATACGCAGTATTTT
11	TRBV10-3	.	TRBJ2-7	.	CAINKDGFKYF	TGTGCCATCAATAAAGACGGATTCAAGTACTTC
13	TRBV28	.	TRBJ2-5	.	CASRTGSQETQYF	TGTGCCAGCAGAACAGGGTCCCAAGAGACCCAGTACTTC
13	TRBV30	.	TRBJ1-1	once	CAWSLSRGGEAFF	TGTGCCTGGAGTCTGAGCAGGGGTGGTGAAGCTTTCTTT
15	TRBV27	TRBD1	TRBJ1-4	.	CASSPWTGPNEKLFF	TGTGCCAGCAGTCCTTGGACAGGGCCGAATGAAAAACTGTTTTTT
14	TRBV5-4	TRBD1	TRBJ2-7	.	CASSSGTGHYEQYF	TGTGCCAGCAGCTCTGGGACAGGGCACTACGAGCAGTACTTC
13	TRBV28	.	TRBJ1-2	once	CASSFADNYGYTF	TGTGCCAGCAGTTTCGCGGATAACTATGGCTACACCTTC
16	TRBV7-9	TRBD1	TRBJ2-5	.	CASSLGLGQEKETQYF	TGTGCCAGCAGCTTAGGATTGGGACAGGAGAAAGAGACCCAGTACTTC
14	TRBV19	.	TRBJ1-5	.	CASSGPSSYQPQHF	TGTGCCAGTAGTGGGCCAAGTTCCTATCAGCCCCAGCATTTT
18	TRBV5-1	TRBD2	TRBJ2-7	.	CASSLGLAGNSINHEQYF	TGCGCCAGCAGCTTGGGACTAGCGGGTAACAGCATTAACCACGAGCAGTACTTC
14	TRBV10-1	.	TRBJ2-5	.	CASSADRYQETQYF	TGCGCCAGCAGCGCTGACAGGTACCAAGAGACCCAGTACTTC
18	TRBV7-9	.	TRBJ1-4	.	CASSFPASVGEGGEKLFF	TGTGCCAGCAGCTTCCCAGCGAGCGTCGGGGAGGGGGGCGAAAAACTGTTTTTT
15	TRBV12-5	.	TRBJ2-7	.	CASGLRRGRIHEQYF	TGTGCTAGTGGTTTGAGGCGGGGTCGCATCCACGAGCAGTACTTC
15	TRBV10-3	TRBD1	TRBJ2-7	.	CAISDQTGSSYEQYF	TGTGCCATCAGTGACCAGACAGGGTCCTCCTACGAGCAGTACTTC
13	TRBV7-8	.	TRBJ1-1	.	CASSLMENTEAFF	TGTGCCAGCAGCTTAATGGAGAACACTGAAGCTTTCTTT
13	TRBV5-1	.	TRBJ1-2	.	CASSAFEGNGYTF	TGCGCCAGCAGCGCGTTCGAGGGGAATGGCTACACCTTC
15	TRBV5-1	TRBD1	TRBJ2-1	.	CASSNTGGARNEQFF	TGCGCCAGCAGCAATACAGGGGGCGCTCGTAATGAGCAGTTCTTC
13	TRBV13	.	TRBJ2-6	.	CASSVSGANVLTF	TGTGCCAGCAGCGTCTCTGGGGCCAACGTCCTGACTTTC
14	TRBV5-1	TRBD1	TRBJ2-7	.	CASSFRTGAYEQYF	TGCGCCAGCAGCTTCCGGACAGGAGCCTACGAGCAGTACTTC
15	TRBV4-1	TRBD1	TRBJ2-7	.	CASSPGTGGSYEQYF	TGCGCCAGCAGCCCCGGGACAGGGGGCTCCTACGAGCAGTACTTC
14	TRBV28	.	TRBJ1-2	once	CASSFYGALNDYTF	TGTGCCAGCAGTTTTTATGGGGCCTTAAACGACTACACCTTC
15	TRBV27	.	TRBJ1-1	.	CASSQTAGGNTEAFF	TGTGCCAGCAGTCAGACAGCGGGGGGGAACACTGAAGCTTTCTTT
18	TRBV15	.	TRBJ1-4	.	CATSRPGFEDLANEKLFF	TGTGCCACCAGCAGACCTGGTTTTGAGGACCTGGCTAATGAAAAACTGTTTTTT
18	TRBV30	TRBD2	TRBJ2-7	few	CAWSVLNSGRLSSYEQYF	TGTGCCTGGAGTGTACTTAATAGCGGGAGGCTGAGCTCCTACGAGCAGTACTTC
13	TRBV30	TRBD1	TRBJ2-1	.	CAWKDRDYNEQFF	TGTGCCTGGAAAGACAGGGATTACAATGAGCAGTTCTTC
15	TRBV9	.	TRBJ1-3	.	CASSPLEASGNTIYF	TGTGCCAGCAGCCCGTTGGAAGCCTCTGGAAACACCATATATTTT
15	TRBV5-4	TRBD1	TRBJ1-6	.	CASSDWTGPNSPLHF	TGTGCCAGCAGCGACTGGACAGGTCCAAATTCACCCCTCCACTTT
18	TRBV5-6	.	TRBJ1-2	.	CASREGFDNALAHYGYTF	TGTGCCAGCAGGGAGGGTTTCGACAATGCTCTGGCACACTATGGCTACACCTTC
13	TRBV4-3	.	TRBJ2-4	.	CASSPGLESIQYF	TGCGCCAGCAGCCCCGGGTTGGAGAGCATTCAGTACTTC
14	TRBV29-1	TRBD1	TRBJ1-5	.	CSVRTGEGNQPQHF	TGCAGCGTGAGGACAGGGGAGGGCAATCAGCCCCAGCATTTT
12	TRBV28	.	TRBJ2-2	.	CAAQGSPGELFF	TGTGCTGCGCAGGGGTCCCCCGGGGAGCTGTTTTTT
13	TRBV30	.	TRBJ2-7	.	CAWSPGGIREQYF	TGTGCCTGGAGTCCCGGGGGAATACGGGAGCAGTACTTC
13	TRBV4-1	.	TRBJ2-1	.	CASSTLGDAEQFF	TGCGCCAGCAGCACCCTGGGGGACGCTGAGCAGTTCTTC
16	TRBV13	.	TRBJ2-3	.	CASSSYGTASTDTQYF	TGTGCCAGCAGCTCCTACGGGACTGCAAGCACAGATACGCAGTATTTT
14	TRBV30	.	TRBJ2-2	.	CAWSLRGGAGELFF	TGTGCCTGGAGTCTACGGGGTGGAGCCGGGGAGCTGTTTTTT
15	TRBV6-5	.	TRBJ2-2	.	CASSYRETHYRELFF	TGTGCCAGCAGTTACAGGGAAACCCATTACAGGGAGCTGTTTTTT
13	TRBV19	.	TRBJ2-7	.	CATGQSESYEQYF	TGTGCCACCGGGCAGTCCGAATCCTACGAGCAGTACTTC